The text below deals with one T cell receptor (beta chain). Its antigen remains undetermined. Per-nucleotide qualities are absent, and no much larger clonotype sits a single base away. The immunoSEQ Assay, a bias-controlled multiplex PCR, was used to amplify TCRbeta CDR3 regions from genomic DNA. The original methods were these. Nucleated cell counts per sample were estimated from amplification of reference gene primers within the assay. To quantify the absolute abundance of each unique TCRbeta CDR3 rearrangement, sequence reads were collapsed and filtered. For each sample, productive Simpson clonality was calculated as the square root of Simpson's diversity index over productive rearrangements. TCRdb retrieved this table from immuneACCESS and kept in-frame rearrangements only. Not all clones are present; in checked studies, unresolved V genes account for under half, and no reason is known for the remainder. V, J and clone size derive from that table, while D and trimming were established from the DNA sequence. A total of some 300,000 clones appear in this sample, 88% of them only once. The top ten hold under 8% of the sample.

The germline V gene provides CDR1 MNHEY and CDR2 SVGEGT. From cysteine to phenylalanine, the CDR3 is 14 amino acids long. Kept here is only the CDR3 DNA, which spans 42 bases and is read in frame from base 1. Trimmed from V: 2 bases; trimmed from J: 6 bases; junction bases lacking a gene match: 5. The sample comes from a study of blood T cell repertoires in COVID-19 (dated by TCRdb to about 2020). Regarding the study in general: Samples from collaborators originated in the United States, Italy and Spain and spanned both the acute and convalescent phases of COVID-19. The prospective study material was composed of cDNA or gDNA derived from T cells, B-cell-depleted T cells, or PBMCs. The dataset comprised deeply sampled blood TCRbeta repertoires from subjects exposed to, actively infected with, or recovered from COVID-19. The repertoires were released in a freely available public database intended as a resource for research on the immune response to SARS-CoV-2. Samples came from the ongoing ImmuneRACE study (first 160 participants) plus 1,254 subjects from 6 global collaborators. Nearly every sample came with metadata listing a de-identified subject ID, COVID-19 status, age in years and sex. HLA class I and class II types, where available, came from metadata supplied by the sample provider rather than from assay-based typing. Overall results and qualifications from the work: Clinical and demographic metadata were provided uncurated, with the amount varying by source and participant.

Another Seattle source contributed samples from volunteer blood donors who had recovered from COVID-19. Whole blood was collected in K2EDTA tubes by collaborating institutions according to the institutions' own protocols. For TCRbeta analysis, collaborator samples were shipped as frozen whole blood, as isolated PBMCs, or as DNA extracted from either sample type. The chain is encoded by TRBV6-2 or TRBV6-3 joined to TRBJ2-7; TRBD1 agrees with 9 junctional bases. The sequenced material came from peripheral blood. The TCR comes from a woman in her 30s who had recovered from COVID-19. The DNA sequence is as follows: TGTGCCAGCAGTTACGGGGGACAGGGCTTCGAGCAGTACTTC. Translated, this is CASSYGGQGFEQYF.